Listed below are T cell receptor beta chains from one sample, sequenced in a study of cytomegalovirus exposure and HLA in healthy donors. Assay used: immunoSEQ multiplex PCR; TCRdb lists only in-frame clones, some missing. The ten top clones account for roughly 2.6%, within a sample of tens of thousands of clones. Sequenced sample: PBMCs. All receptors come from a man aged 35 to 55 in good health and CMV-seronegative. CDR3s include the opening cysteine and the closing phenylalanine or tryptophan. Fields, in order: D gene, V gene, J gene, CDR3 protein, CDR3 DNA. A D gene is named only where the DNA matches it firmly.

>TRBD2|TRBV2|TRBJ2-3
CASNYGGAGNTQYF
TGTGCCAGCAATTACGGGGGGGCCGGCAATACGCAGTATTTT
>TRBD1|TRBV4-2|TRBJ2-2
CASSLRQGDTGELFF
TGTGCCAGCAGCCTAAGACAGGGGGACACCGGGGAGCTGTTTTTT
>NA|TRBV5-5|TRBJ1-2
CASSLVVGSYGYTF
TGTGCCAGCAGCTTGGTGGTGGGCAGCTATGGCTACACCTTC
>TRBD2|TRBV5-1|TRBJ2-5
CASSPTSGGTLGTQYF
TGCGCCAGCAGCCCAACTAGCGGGGGGACCCTTGGGACCCAGTACTTC
>NA|TRBV2|TRBJ1-6
CASSVMAGDNSPLHF
TGTGCCAGCAGTGTAATGGCAGGGGATAATTCACCCCTCCACTTT
>NA|TRBV7-9|TRBJ1-5
CASSLQAMQPQHF
TGTGCCAGCAGCTTACAGGCTATGCAGCCCCAGCATTTT
>TRBD1|TRBV29-1|TRBJ1-3
CSAYRETGGRKRQNTIYF
TGCAGCGCCTATAGGGAGACAGGGGGCCGCAAGAGGCAAAACACCATATATTTT
>TRBD1|TRBV5-6|TRBJ2-7
CASSLPGTGRYEQYF
TGTGCCAGCAGCTTGCCCGGGACAGGGAGGTACGAGCAGTACTTC
>NA|TRBV18|TRBJ2-1
CASSPADFPMIDEQFF
TGTGCCAGCTCACCCGCAGACTTCCCCATGATCGATGAGCAGTTCTTC
>NA|TRBV7-9|TRBJ2-7
CASSLAGTPTYEQYF
TGTGCCAGCAGCTTAGCCGGGACACCCACCTACGAGCAGTACTTC
>TRBD1|TRBV19|TRBJ1-2
CASVQGSGVYGYTF
TGTGCCAGTGTACAGGGGAGTGGGGTCTATGGCTACACCTTC
>NA|TRBV25-1|TRBJ2-7
CASSESSGLTYEQYF
TGTGCCAGCAGTGAATCCAGCGGACTTACCTACGAGCAGTACTTC
>NA|TRBV6-5|TRBJ2-1
CASSWDSYNEQFF
TGTGCCAGCTCCTGGGACTCTTACAATGAGCAGTTCTTC
>TRBD2|TRBV9|TRBJ2-5
CASSGILAGDQETQYF
TGTGCCAGCAGCGGTATCCTAGCGGGAGATCAAGAGACCCAGTACTTC
>NA|TRBV4-1|TRBJ1-1
CASSQVAGGEAFF
TGCGCCAGCAGCCAAGTTGCTGGCGGAGAAGCTTTCTTT
>TRBD1|TRBV7-9|TRBJ1-6
CASSGDRGQSPLHF
TGTGCCAGCAGCGGAGACAGGGGGCAGTCACCCCTCCACTTT
>NA|TRBV10-1|TRBJ1-2
CASSPFRGEGDGYTF
TGCGCCAGCAGCCCCTTCCGTGGGGAAGGGGATGGCTACACCTTC
>NA|TRBV6-4|TRBJ1-5
CASSDDVGGQPQHF
TGTGCCAGCAGTGACGATGTAGGGGGTCAGCCCCAGCATTTT
>NA|TRBV4-1|TRBJ1-5
CASSPQLGKPVSLQPQHF
TGCGCCAGCAGCCCTCAACTCGGGAAGCCGGTATCCCTGCAGCCCCAGCATTTT
>TRBD1|TRBV11-2|TRBJ1-4
CASSPPGQFNEKLFF
TGTGCCAGCAGCCCCCCGGGACAGTTTAATGAAAAACTGTTTTTT
>NA|TRBV6-6|TRBJ2-7
CASSSTRTLHYEQYF
TGTGCCAGCAGCTCAACCCGGACACTTCACTACGAGCAGTACTTC
>NA|TRBV19|TRBJ1-1
CASSIDFIFGGNTEAFF
TGTGCCAGTAGTATAGATTTCATATTCGGTGGGAACACTGAAGCTTTCTTT
>NA|TRBV5-8|TRBJ2-5
CASSSTGLETQYF
TGTGCCAGCAGCTCCACAGGGCTGGAGACCCAGTACTTC
>TRBD1|TRBV29-1|TRBJ1-1
CSVHRQGATTEAFF
TGCAGCGTCCACCGACAGGGGGCAACCACTGAAGCTTTCTTT
>NA|TRBV7-9|TRBJ1-1
CASSSGARNTEAFF
TGTGCCAGCAGCTCAGGGGCCAGGAACACTGAAGCTTTCTTT
>TRBD1|TRBV28|TRBJ2-7
CASTPDRGSSYEQYF
TGTGCCAGCACCCCGGACAGGGGGTCATCCTACGAGCAGTACTTC
>NA|TRBV19|TRBJ1-5
CASTNYLSDQPQHF
TGTGCCAGTACCAATTACCTTTCGGATCAGCCCCAGCATTTT
>NA|TRBV5-1|TRBJ2-7
CASSLEGQLYEQYF
TGCGCCAGCAGCTTGGAAGGACAGCTATACGAGCAGTACTTC
>NA|TRBV7-2|TRBJ2-7
CASSWSLSYEQYF
TGTGCCAGCAGCTGGAGCCTGTCCTACGAGCAGTACTTC
>TRBD1|TRBV27|TRBJ2-7
CASSYQGQGAYEQYF
TGTGCCAGCAGCTACCAAGGACAGGGAGCCTACGAGCAGTACTTC
>TRBD1|TRBV6-4|TRBJ1-2
CASRTPGQGDLGNGYTF
TGTGCCAGCAGGACCCCGGGACAGGGGGACCTTGGCAATGGCTACACCTTC
>NA|TRBV10-3|TRBJ2-7
CAIGGRDSYEQYF
TGTGCCATCGGCGGCAGGGACTCCTACGAGCAGTACTTC
>NA|TRBV19|TRBJ1-2
CASSIGGNYGYTF
TGTGCCAGTAGTATCGGGGGGAACTATGGCTACACCTTC
>TRBD1|TRBV18|TRBJ2-7
CASSSGQSYEQYF
TGTGCCAGCTCATCGGGACAGTCCTACGAGCAGTACTTC
>TRBD2|TRBV7-3|TRBJ2-1
CASSASGGVNEQFF
TGTGCCAGCAGCGCTAGCGGGGGGGTAAATGAGCAGTTCTTC
>TRBD1|TRBV4-1|TRBJ1-5
CASSPGGSRGRLGNQPQHF
TGCGCCAGCAGCCCCGGGGGGAGCAGGGGGCGATTGGGCAATCAGCCCCAGCATTTT
>NA|TRBV5-1|TRBJ2-7
CASSLTVSYEQYF
TGCGCCAGCAGTTTGACAGTATCCTACGAGCAGTACTTC
>TRBD1|TRBV6-1|TRBJ1-6
CASSEGGTGGSPLHF
TGTGCCAGCAGTGAAGGTGGGACAGGTGGATCACCCCTCCACTTT
>TRBD2|TRBV6-1|TRBJ2-3
CASSEVPGGSTDTQYF
TGTGCCAGCAGTGAAGTTCCGGGGGGAAGCACAGATACGCAGTATTTT
>TRBD1|TRBV5-1|TRBJ1-2
CASSLVPGGGDYGYTF
TGCGCCAGCAGCTTGGTTCCAGGGGGCGGCGACTATGGCTACACCTTC
>TRBD1|TRBV11-2|TRBJ1-1
CASSLTGGAGTEAFF
TGTGCCAGCAGCTTGACAGGGGGCGCGGGCACTGAAGCTTTCTTT
>NA|TRBV29-1|TRBJ1-2
CSARLRDTFNYGYTF
TGCAGCGCTCGGTTGAGAGACACCTTTAACTATGGCTACACCTTC
>TRBD1|TRBV11-2|TRBJ2-7
CASSLKRQGSSYEQYF
TGTGCCAGCAGCTTAAAGAGACAGGGGAGCTCCTACGAGCAGTACTTC
>NA|TRBV5-6|TRBJ1-1
CASSFAGRVHTEAFF
TGTGCCAGCAGCTTTGCCGGCAGGGTGCACACTGAAGCTTTCTTT
>TRBD1|TRBV7-9|TRBJ2-5
CASSPTTRGREETQYF
TGTGCCAGCAGCCCTACCACGAGGGGGCGAGAAGAGACCCAGTACTTC
>TRBD1|TRBV10-3|TRBJ1-2
CAIIERQGYGYTF
TGTGCCATCATCGAGCGACAGGGCTATGGCTACACCTTC
>TRBD2|TRBV15|TRBJ2-3
CATSRAKRGGGDTQYF
TGTGCCACCAGCAGAGCAAAGCGGGGGGGCGGAGATACGCAGTATTTT
>TRBD2|TRBV9|TRBJ2-3
CASSASKLAGGPDTQYF
TGTGCCAGCAGCGCCTCTAAACTAGCGGGGGGGCCAGATACGCAGTATTTT
>NA|TRBV2|TRBJ2-2
CASSVLMNTGELFF
TGTGCCAGCAGCGTCTTAATGAACACCGGGGAGCTGTTTTTT
>NA|TRBV5-1|TRBJ2-1
CASSFSDEQFF
TGCGCCAGCAGCTTCAGCGATGAGCAGTTCTTC
>NA|TRBV6-1|TRBJ2-5
CASSLARETQYF
TGTGCCAGCAGTCTAGCGCGAGAGACCCAGTACTTC
>NA|TRBV12-1|TRBJ2-3
CASSSSSGGAPDTQYF
TGTGCCAGCAGCTCATCTAGCGGGGGGGCCCCAGATACGCAGTATTTT
>TRBD1|TRBV13|TRBJ1-2
CASSLIVAGGHYGYTF
TGTGCCAGCAGCTTAATAGTGGCAGGGGGGCACTATGGCTACACCTTC
>TRBD1|TRBV5-6|TRBJ1-1
CASSAAGQGNTEAFF
TGTGCCAGCAGCGCGGCGGGACAGGGGAACACTGAAGCTTTCTTT
>TRBD1|TRBV14|TRBJ2-7
CASSQSGTASYEQYF
TGTGCCAGCAGCCAATCTGGGACAGCATCCTACGAGCAGTACTTC
>NA|TRBV29-1|TRBJ1-1
CSVQAGVPTEAFF
TGCAGCGTTCAAGCGGGGGTGCCAACTGAAGCTTTCTTT
>NA|TRBV29-1|TRBJ2-7
CSVRGSRYEQYF
TGCAGCGTAAGGGGTTCTAGGTACGAGCAGTACTTC
>NA|TRBV19|TRBJ2-3
CASSQQTRDSSFTQYF
TGTGCCAGTAGTCAGCAAACCCGGGACTCTTCCTTTACGCAGTATTTT
>NA|TRBV15|TRBJ1-4
CATSSWGDSTNEKLFF
TGTGCCACCAGCAGTTGGGGGGATTCAACTAATGAAAAACTGTTTTTT